This T cell receptor beta chain was sequenced in a study of blood T cell repertoires in COVID-19. Across the whole study: The United States, Italy and Spain provided the acute and convalescent COVID-19 samples.

There are 16 residues in the CDR3. Trimming stripped 3 bases from V and 3 bases from J, with 15 bases between. The germline V gene has CDR1 LNHDA and CDR2 SQIVND (reference sequence). Libraries were prepared by immunoSEQ multiplex PCR; TCRdb keeps only in-frame clonotypes and omits some of them. Of 150,000 or so clones listed, 82% are singletons. V usage is TRBV19 and J usage is TRBJ1-5; no reliable D call. The origin of this receptor is a human donor with acute or convalescent COVID-19. The donor label of this sample is uncertain. Sequencing was performed on peripheral blood. The chain's CDR3 is CASSIPRGYYNQPQHF. In DNA form, the CDR3 reads TGTGCCAGTAGTATTCCCCGGGGTTACTACAATCAGCCCCAGCATTTT.